Presented here are 5 T cell receptor beta chains from one specimen sequenced in a study of blood T cell repertoires in COVID-19. The repertoire was sequenced with immunoSEQ multiplex PCR; TCRdb's copy has only in-frame clones and lacks some. The sample lists some 150,000 clones; approximately 92% were seen once. The sample consisted of peripheral blood. The receptors here all came from a woman between 55 and 75 years old with active COVID-19.

By proportion, this clone is medium-sized. This chain connects TRBV28 to TRBJ2-1; 12 nucleotides match TRBD2. CDR1 MDHEN and CDR2 SYDVKM come from the germline V gene. The length of the CDR3 is 15 residues. The V gene end was trimmed by 4 bases and the J gene end by 6 bases; junction bases not matched to a gene: 4. The CDR3 sequence is CASSSLAGGANEQFF. The CDR3 bases are TGTGCCAGCAGTTCCCTAGCGGGGGGGGCCAATGAGCAGTTCTTC.

V usage is TRBV27 and J usage is TRBJ2-3; 7 bases match TRBD2. The CDR3 consists of 14 residues. The germline gives CDR1 MNHEY, CDR2 SMNVEV (reference sequence). The J segment lost 3 bases and the V segment lost 4 bases, leaving 4 bases of the junction unmatched. The CDR3 nucleotides are TGTGCCAGCAGTTGGGAGGGAGGGACAGATACGCAGTATTTT. This encodes CASSWEGGTDTQYF.

The V and J genes are TRBV7-8 and TRBJ2-7; D is uncertain. Trimming left V 11 bases short and J 0 bases short, with 8 bases between. Germline assignment: CDR1 SGHVS and CDR2 FQNEAQ. This CDR3 contains 11 residues. The CDR3 is CAVSNSYEQYF. CDR3 DNA sequence: TGTGCCGTTTCTAACTCCTACGAGCAGTACTTC.

The chain is built from TRBV7-2 and TRBJ2-7; D gene ambiguous. Germline lookup yields CDR1 SGHTA and CDR2 FQGNSA. Trimming took off 4 bases at V and 0 bases at J, with 16 bases between the two ends. There are 16 residues in the CDR3. The CDR3 here is CASSSPIPMSSYEQYF. The CDR3 DNA sequence: TGTGCCAGCAGCTCCCCGATACCCATGAGCTCCTACGAGCAGTACTTC.

For the CDR3, the DNA is TGTGCCAGCAGTTTCCGACAGGGGTCTAACACTGAAGCTTTCTTT. Its translation is CASSFRQGSNTEAFF. This chain joins TRBV27 and TRBJ1-1; TRBD1 aligns across 8 bases. This CDR3 has 15 residues. J lost 2 bases, V lost 3 bases, and 5 bases had no gene match. Germline assignment: CDR1 MNHEY and CDR2 SMNVEV (reference sequence).